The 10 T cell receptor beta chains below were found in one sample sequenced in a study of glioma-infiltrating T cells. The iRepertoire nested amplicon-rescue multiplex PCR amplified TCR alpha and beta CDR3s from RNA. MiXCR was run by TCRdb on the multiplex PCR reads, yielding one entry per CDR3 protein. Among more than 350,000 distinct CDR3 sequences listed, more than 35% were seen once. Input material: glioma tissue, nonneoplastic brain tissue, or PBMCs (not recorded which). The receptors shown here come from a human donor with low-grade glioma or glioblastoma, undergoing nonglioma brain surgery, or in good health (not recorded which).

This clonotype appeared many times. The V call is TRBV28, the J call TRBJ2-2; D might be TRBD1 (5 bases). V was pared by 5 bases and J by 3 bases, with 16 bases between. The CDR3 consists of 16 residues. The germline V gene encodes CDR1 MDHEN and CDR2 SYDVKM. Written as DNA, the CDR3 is TGTGCCAGCAGTCCCCCTCAGCAGGGCTACACCGGGGAGCTGTTTTTT. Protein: CASSPPQQGYTGELFF. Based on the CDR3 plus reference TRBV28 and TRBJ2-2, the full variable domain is DVKVTQSSRYLVKRTGEKVFLECVQDMDHENMFWYRQDPGLGLRLIYFSYDVKMKEKGDIPEGYSVSREKKERFSLILESASTNQTSMYLCASSPPQQGYTGELFFGEGSRLTVL.

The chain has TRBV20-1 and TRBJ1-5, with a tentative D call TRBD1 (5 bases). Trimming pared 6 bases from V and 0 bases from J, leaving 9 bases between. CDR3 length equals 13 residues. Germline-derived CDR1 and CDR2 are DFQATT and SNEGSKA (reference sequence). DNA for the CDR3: TGCAGTGCCAGGACATATAGCAATCAGCCCCAGCATTTT. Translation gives CSARTYSNQPQHF.

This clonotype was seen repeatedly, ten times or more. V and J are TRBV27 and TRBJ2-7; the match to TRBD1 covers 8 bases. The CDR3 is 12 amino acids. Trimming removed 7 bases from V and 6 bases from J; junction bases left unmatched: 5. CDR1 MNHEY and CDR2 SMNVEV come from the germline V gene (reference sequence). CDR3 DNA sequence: TGTGCCAGCAAGACAGGGGAAGGCGAGCAGTACTTC. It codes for CASKTGEGEQYF.

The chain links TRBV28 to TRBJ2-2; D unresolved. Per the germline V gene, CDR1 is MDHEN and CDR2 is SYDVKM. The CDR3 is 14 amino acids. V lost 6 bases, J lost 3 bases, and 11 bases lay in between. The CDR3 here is CASRRGTDTGELFF. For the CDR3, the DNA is TGTGCCAGCAGGCGAGGAACGGACACCGGGGAGCTGTTTTTT.

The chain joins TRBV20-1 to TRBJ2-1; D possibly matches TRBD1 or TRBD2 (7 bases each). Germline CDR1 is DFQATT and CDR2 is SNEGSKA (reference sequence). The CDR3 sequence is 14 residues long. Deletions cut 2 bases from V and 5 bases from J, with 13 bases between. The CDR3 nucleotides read TGCAGTGCTAGAAGTCAGGGGGGGGACAATGAGCAGTTCTTC. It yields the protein CSARSQGGDNEQFF.

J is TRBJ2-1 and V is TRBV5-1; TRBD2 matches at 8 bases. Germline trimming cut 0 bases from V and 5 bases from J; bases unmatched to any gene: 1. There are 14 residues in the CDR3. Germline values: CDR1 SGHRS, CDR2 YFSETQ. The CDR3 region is CASSLVGRDNEQFF. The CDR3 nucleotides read TGCGCCAGCAGCTTGGTCGGGAGGGACAATGAGCAGTTCTTC.

The chain's CDR3 is CASSLWTDGYTF. CDR3 DNA: TGTGCCAGCAGCTTATGGACAGATGGCTACACCTTC. The genes are TRBV7-9 and TRBJ1-2; D may be TRBD1 (6 bases). V shed 2 bases and J shed 6 bases, with 7 bases lying between them. The CDR3 is 12 amino acids. CDR1 is SEHNR and CDR2 is FQNEAQ in the germline V gene (reference sequence).

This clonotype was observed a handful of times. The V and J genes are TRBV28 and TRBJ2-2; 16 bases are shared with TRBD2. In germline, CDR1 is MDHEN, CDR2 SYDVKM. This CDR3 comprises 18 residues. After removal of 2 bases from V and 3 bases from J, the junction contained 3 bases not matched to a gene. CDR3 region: CASSLGTSGRADTGELFF. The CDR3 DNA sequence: TGTGCCAGCAGTTTAGGGACTAGCGGGAGGGCGGACACCGGGGAGCTGTTTTTT.

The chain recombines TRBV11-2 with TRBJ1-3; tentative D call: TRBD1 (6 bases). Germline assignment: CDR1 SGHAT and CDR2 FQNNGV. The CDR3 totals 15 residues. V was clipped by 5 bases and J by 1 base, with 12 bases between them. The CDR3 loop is CASSPEGGSGNTIYF. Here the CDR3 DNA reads TGTGCCAGCAGCCCAGAAGGGGGATCTGGAAACACCATATATTTT.

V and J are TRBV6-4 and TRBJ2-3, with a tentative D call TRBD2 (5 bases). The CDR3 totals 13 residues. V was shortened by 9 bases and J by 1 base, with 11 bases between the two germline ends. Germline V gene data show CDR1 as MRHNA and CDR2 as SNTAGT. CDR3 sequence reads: CARSTRGTDTQYF. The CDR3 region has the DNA TGTGCCAGGAGTACTAGAGGCACAGATACGCAGTATTTT.